Presented here are 27 T cell receptor beta chains from one specimen sequenced in a study of technical replicates of blood from a few donors (dated by TCRdb to about 2017). Library construction relied on the immunoSEQ multiplex PCR assay. Sourced from immuneACCESS, this table was stored by TCRdb with only in-frame sequences that have V and J called. A share of the clones is absent; for the studies checked, an unresolved V gene accounts for under half, and the remainder has no known explanation. Within this sample are fewer than 45,000 clones, with around 96% of them counted one time only. The top ten clones comprise about 0.4% of the sample. What was sequenced was T cells isolated from PBMCs. The receptors derive from a human donor in good health.

The rearrangement joins TRBV4-2 to TRBJ2-7, with 13 bases lining up with TRBD2. This CDR3 has 16 amino acids. Trimming at V came to 4 bases and at J to 5 bases, leaving 8 bases not matched to a gene. The germline V gene has CDR1 LGHNA and CDR2 YNFKEQ. The CDR3 here is CASSPAGLAGKNEQYF. As DNA, the CDR3 is TGTGCCAGCAGCCCCGCGGGACTAGCGGGAAAGAACGAGCAGTACTTC.

The V gene is TRBV7-9, the J gene TRBJ2-1; D not resolved. The CDR3 length is 13 residues. Looked up from germline, CDR1 is SEHNR and CDR2 is FQNEAQ (reference sequence). The V end was cut by 2 bases, the J end by 8 bases, with 10 bases between. The CDR3 protein is CASSLTVQYEQFF. Here the CDR3 DNA reads TGTGCCAGCAGCTTAACAGTTCAATATGAGCAGTTCTTC. The full variable domain, with the rest looked up from reference TRBV7-9 and TRBJ2-1, is DTGVSQNPRHKITKRGQNVTFRCDPISEHNRLYWYRQTLGQGPEFLTYFQNEAQLEKSRLLSDRFSAERPKGSFSTLEIQRTEQGDSAMYLCASSLTVQYEQFFGPGTRLTVL.

This chain uses TRBV2 with TRBJ1-5; D is unresolved. The CDR3 loop spans 14 amino acids. The V gene's germline CDR1 is SNHLY and CDR2 FYNNEI. V lost 1 base and J lost 2, with 6 bases in between. CDR3 DNA: TGTGCCAGCAGTGAAGGGGCAGGCAATCAGCCCCAGCATTTT. Translation: CASSEGAGNQPQHF.

V is TRBV5-1 and J is TRBJ1-4, with a tentative D call TRBD1 (6 bases). Germline V gives CDR1 SGHRS, CDR2 YFSETQ. The CDR3 runs to 15 residues. Trimming cost V 2 bases and J 4 bases, with 12 bases left between them. The CDR3 nucleotides are TGCGCCAGCAGCTTAACTGGACAGAGTAATGAAAAACTGTTTTTT. Encoded protein: CASSLTGQSNEKLFF.

The chain combines TRBV6-6 with TRBJ2-3, with D perhaps TRBD2 (7 bases). V lost 2 bases and J lost 3, with 12 bases in between. Germline V gives CDR1 MNHNY, CDR2 SVGAGI (reference sequence). The CDR3 has 15 amino acids. The CDR3 is CASSYGGASTDTQYF. DNA of the CDR3: TGTGCCAGCAGTTACGGGGGGGCATCAACAGATACGCAGTATTTT.

In DNA, the CDR3 is TGCAGCGTAAAAGGGACAGGGGTTAGCACTGAAGCTTTCTTT. Amino acids: CSVKGTGVSTEAFF. The rearrangement uses TRBV29-1 and TRBJ1-1, with 10 nucleotides matching TRBD1. The junction had 8 bases not matched to a gene; V was cut back by 6 bases and J by 4 bases. This CDR3 has 14 residues. The germline V gene encodes CDR1 SQVTM and CDR2 ANQGSEA.

This clone was detected once. The gene calls are TRBV2 and TRBJ2-1; D unresolved. V shed 10 bases and J shed 4 bases, with 8 bases lying between them. Germline-derived CDR1 and CDR2 are SNHLY and FYNNEI. The CDR3 covers 11 residues. The CDR3 here is CATRLYNEQFF. The DNA for the CDR3 is TGTGCCACTAGACTGTACAATGAGCAGTTCTTC.

The rearrangement uses TRBV5-1 and TRBJ1-1; 7 positions agree with TRBD1. The CDR3 covers 14 residues. V gave up 4 bases and J gave up 7 bases; unmatched junction bases: 10. Germline V gene data show CDR1 as SGHRS and CDR2 as YFSETQ. The CDR3 sequence is CASSRQGANSEAFF. The DNA of the CDR3 is TGCGCCAGCAGCCGACAGGGTGCCAATAGTGAAGCTTTCTTT.

The chain links TRBV7-9 to TRBJ2-3, with D perhaps TRBD1 (5 bases). Germline assignment: CDR1 SEHNR and CDR2 FQNEAQ (reference sequence). This CDR3 is built from 16 residues. V was shortened by 1 base and J by 0 bases, with 11 bases between the two germline ends. CDR3 sequence: CASSLDTWGSTDTQYF. CDR3 nucleotides: TGTGCCAGCAGCTTAGACACCTGGGGCAGCACAGATACGCAGTATTTT.

This chain uses TRBV7-2 with TRBJ1-5; 7 bases agree with TRBD1. Looked up from germline, CDR1 is SGHTA and CDR2 is FQGNSA. CDR3 length equals 15 residues. Trimming took 5 bases from V and 6 from J; bases not matched to a gene: 10. CDR3 sequence reads: CASSPGTALSQPQHF. The DNA of the CDR3 is TGTGCCAGCAGCCCCGGGACAGCCCTTTCTCAGCCCCAGCATTTT.

The chain links TRBV7-9 to TRBJ1-2, with D unclear. Trimming left V 2 bases short and J 2 bases short, with 12 bases between. The germline V gene has CDR1 SEHNR and CDR2 FQNEAQ (reference sequence). CDR3 length: 15 amino acids. The CDR3 region is CASSLSIGENYGYTF. The CDR3 DNA reads as TGTGCCAGCAGCTTATCTATCGGGGAAAACTATGGCTACACCTTC.

The chain recombines TRBV5-4 with TRBJ2-3, with TRBD2 matching 12 bases. V was clipped by 3 bases and J by 6 bases; unmatched bases: 8. Germline V gene sequence: CDR1 SGHNT, CDR2 YYREEE (reference sequence). This CDR3 spans 16 amino acids. The CDR3 reads CASSWRLAGVTDTQYF. CDR3 nucleotides: TGTGCCAGCAGCTGGAGACTAGCGGGAGTAACGGATACGCAGTATTTT.

V gene TRBV27 combines with J gene TRBJ1-2; D perhaps matches TRBD1 (5 bases). The CDR3 is made up of 14 amino acids. Germline V CDR1 and CDR2: MNHEY, SMNVEV (reference sequence). Trimming removed 2 bases from V and 4 bases from J, with 11 bases in between. The CDR3 loop is CASSLAGSGYGYTF. The CDR3 DNA sequence: TGTGCCAGCAGTTTAGCAGGGTCTGGCTATGGCTACACCTTC.

This chain joins TRBV29-1 and TRBJ2-7, with a weak D call TRBD1 (6 bases). The V gene lost 0 bases and the J gene lost 3 bases, with 9 bases spanning the gap. This CDR3 is 13 amino acids long. CDR1 is SQVTM and CDR2 is ANQGSEA in the germline V gene. The CDR3 nucleotides are TGCAGCGTTGAAGATCCGGACAGCTACGAGCAGTACTTC. Translation gives CSVEDPDSYEQYF.

The chain links TRBV6-5 to TRBJ1-2; TRBD1 might be the D (6 bases). CDR3 length: 14 residues. V was pared by 4 bases and J by 3 bases, with 12 bases between. Looked up from germline, CDR1 is MNHEY and CDR2 is SVGAGI. CDR3 in amino acids: CASSSRTGHYGYTF. CDR3 DNA: TGTGCCAGCAGTTCTCGAACAGGGCACTATGGCTACACCTTC.

This chain connects TRBV5-4 to TRBJ2-1; D possibly corresponds to TRBD1 (5 bases). This CDR3 contains 12 residues. Germline V gene lookup returns CDR1 SGHNT and CDR2 YYREEE (reference sequence). The V gene lost 1 base and the J gene lost 8 bases, with 7 bases spanning the gap. The CDR3 protein is CASSLRGDEQFF. The CDR3 bases are TGTGCCAGCAGCTTGAGGGGCGATGAGCAGTTCTTC.

The chain recombines TRBV7-2 with TRBJ2-3; no reliable D call. CDR1 is SGHTA and CDR2 is FQGNSA in the germline V gene. This CDR3 is built from 16 residues. Trimming took 0 bases from V and 2 from J, leaving 12 bases between them. The CDR3 sequence: CASSLALGEYTDTQYF. The CDR3 DNA reads TGTGCCAGCAGCTTAGCTTTAGGAGAGTACACAGATACGCAGTATTTT.

The J gene is TRBJ1-2, the V gene TRBV2; weak D call: TRBD1 (5 bases). In germline, CDR1 is SNHLY, CDR2 FYNNEI. The V and J ends lost 5 bases and 2 bases respectively, with 9 bases between them. The CDR3 length is 13 residues. CDR3 DNA sequence: TGTGCCAGCAGTAGCAGGGCGAACTATGGCTACACCTTC. Its translation: CASSSRANYGYTF. Using reference TRBV2 and TRBJ1-2 for the parts outside the CDR3, the full variable domain is EPEVTQTPSHQVTQMGQEVILRCVPISNHLYFYWYRQILGQKVEFLVSFYNNEISEKSEIFDDQFSVERPDGSNFTLKIRSTKLEDSAMYFCASSSRANYGYTFGSGTRLTVV.

A note on this clone: Its ends do not fully match the called genes, so a read error is possible. This chain connects TRBV7-7 to TRBJ2-2; the match to TRBD1 covers 9 bases. This CDR3 is 15 amino acids long. The germline V gene has CDR1 SSHAT and CDR2 FNYEAQ (reference sequence). The CDR3 DNA follows: TGTGCTAGCAGCTTAGGGACAGGGATCACCGGGGAGCTGTTTTTT. As protein: CASSLGTGITGELFF.

This chain uses TRBV11-2 with TRBJ2-3, with D unresolved. Trimming stripped 0 bases from V and 0 bases from J, with 7 bases between. Germline CDR1 and CDR2: SGHAT and FQNNGV. The CDR3 is 15 amino acids. The CDR3 coding sequence is TGTGCCAGCAGCTTAGACCGCGGCAGCACAGATACGCAGTATTTT. Its translation: CASSLDRGSTDTQYF.

The rearrangement uses TRBV4-2 and TRBJ2-5; TRBD2 might be the D (6 bases). The J call is in doubt because the DNA end fits TRBJ2-7 better. From germline, CDR1 is LGHNA and CDR2 YNFKEQ. The CDR3 runs to 16 residues. The CDR3 is CASSQIASLASYEQYF. Here the CDR3 DNA reads TGTGCCAGCAGCCAAATAGCCTCACTAGCTAGTTACGAGCAGTACTTC.

The chain combines TRBV29-1 with TRBJ2-1, with a possible D match to TRBD1 (6 bases). This CDR3 has 14 amino acids. Trimming stripped 8 bases from V and 6 bases from J, with 20 bases between. Germline CDR1 reads SQVTM; CDR2 reads ANQGSEA. In DNA, the CDR3 is TGCAGCTTGACCTCGACAGGTTCTTTCAATGAGCAGTTCTTC. Residues: CSLTSTGSFNEQFF.

The genes are TRBV19 and TRBJ2-1, with 12 positions matching TRBD2. The V and J ends lost 7 bases and 0 bases, in that order; junction bases with no gene match: 13. CDR1 LNHDA and CDR2 SQIVND come from the germline V gene (reference sequence). CDR3 length equals 19 residues. The CDR3 region is CASNGLAGSLASSYNEQFF. CDR3 DNA sequence: TGTGCCAGTAACGGACTAGCGGGATCTCTAGCGAGCTCCTACAATGAGCAGTTCTTC.

The genes are TRBV7-9 and TRBJ2-7; TRBD1 agrees at 10 bases. Germline V CDR1 and CDR2: SEHNR, FQNEAQ (reference sequence). J was trimmed by 3 bases and V by 3 bases; bases with no gene match: 8. There are 16 residues in the CDR3. CDR3 in amino acids: CASSLGGDRGVYEQYF. The CDR3 coding sequence is TGTGCCAGCAGCTTGGGGGGGGACAGGGGCGTCTACGAGCAGTACTTC.

This clone was recorded only once. In nucleotides, the CDR3 is TGTGCCAGCAGCACAAACGAGCAGTACTTC. Encoded protein: CASSTNEQYF. The V and J genes are TRBV7-8 and TRBJ2-7; D is ambiguous. This CDR3 has 10 amino acids. V was trimmed by 5 bases and J by 5 bases, leaving 4 bases between them. Germline lookup yields CDR1 SGHVS and CDR2 FQNEAQ.

This rearrangement joins TRBV7-9 to TRBJ1-2, with 9 bases identical to TRBD1. The CDR3 length is 14 residues. V lost 4 bases to trimming and J lost 7 bases; unmatched junction nucleotides: 7. Germline CDR1 is SEHNR and CDR2 is FQNEAQ (reference sequence). The CDR3 nucleotides are TGTGCCAGCAGCTCCGGGACAGGGTGGAGTGGCTACACCTTC. It translates to CASSSGTGWSGYTF.

The gene calls are TRBV28 and TRBJ1-1; D gene ambiguous. The CDR3 runs 16 residues. Trimming removed 4 bases from V and 1 base from J, with 16 bases in between. The germline V gene encodes CDR1 MDHEN and CDR2 SYDVKM. The CDR3 loop reads CASSSWAPSPNTEAFF. CDR3 coding DNA: TGTGCCAGCAGTTCCTGGGCCCCATCCCCGAACACTGAAGCTTTCTTT. Full variable domain (missing parts from reference TRBV28 and TRBJ1-1): DVKVTQSSRYLVKRTGEKVFLECVQDMDHENMFWYRQDPGLGLRLIYFSYDVKMKEKGDIPEGYSVSREKKERFSLILESASTNQTSMYLCASSSWAPSPNTEAFFGQGTRLTVV.